Below, one TCR beta chain is given with its context. Its antigen is not known. The data are from a study of identical twins. Study results and limitations: Conclusions came from cross-sectional statistical analysis, not from following the same donors.

TCRdb passed the 5' RACE reads through MiXCR, listing each CDR3 protein once. The sample has 450,000 to 600,000 distinct CDR3 sequences, around 22% seen once. CDR1 is DFQATT and CDR2 is SNEGSKA in the germline V gene (reference sequence). V lost 5 bases, J lost 3 bases, and 11 bases lay in between. This CDR3 contains 13 residues. These data are also associated with another study on yellow fever vaccine responses in identical twins. That work states: In identical twins, vaccine T cell responses appeared partly shared and partly individual.

The sample consisted of CD4+ T cells sorted from blood. The genes are TRBV20-1 and TRBJ2-1, with D perhaps assigned TRBD1 or TRBD2 (5 bases each). This sequence was found in a woman in her late teens or twenties in good health. In DNA form, the CDR3 reads TGCAGTGCTCCCGGGGCCTACTACAATGAGCAGTTCTTC. Protein product: CSAPGAYYNEQFF.